This TCR beta chain was recorded in a study of monozygotic twins with inflammatory bowel disease. Whole blood without T cell sorting served as the source of isolated total RNA. Incorporation of UMIs carrying a 6-nucleotide sample barcode was performed by template switching. PCR of TCRalpha and TCRbeta cDNA was nested, with two rounds of approximately 17 and 9 cycles. From its re-call of the 5' RACE reads, TCRdb lists each CDR3 protein once, without DNA. Recorded for this sample: 150,000 to 200,000 distinct CDR3 sequences. The CDR3 is made up of 17 amino acids. Germline V gene data show CDR1 as MNHEY and CDR2 as SVGEGT.

The chain recombines TRBV6-2 or TRBV6-3 with TRBJ2-7. The material sequenced was blood. This TCR came from a human donor with ulcerative colitis or Crohn's disease, or a healthy co-twin of an affected twin (not recorded which). The CDR3 loop reads CASSYIIRSAVSYEQYF.